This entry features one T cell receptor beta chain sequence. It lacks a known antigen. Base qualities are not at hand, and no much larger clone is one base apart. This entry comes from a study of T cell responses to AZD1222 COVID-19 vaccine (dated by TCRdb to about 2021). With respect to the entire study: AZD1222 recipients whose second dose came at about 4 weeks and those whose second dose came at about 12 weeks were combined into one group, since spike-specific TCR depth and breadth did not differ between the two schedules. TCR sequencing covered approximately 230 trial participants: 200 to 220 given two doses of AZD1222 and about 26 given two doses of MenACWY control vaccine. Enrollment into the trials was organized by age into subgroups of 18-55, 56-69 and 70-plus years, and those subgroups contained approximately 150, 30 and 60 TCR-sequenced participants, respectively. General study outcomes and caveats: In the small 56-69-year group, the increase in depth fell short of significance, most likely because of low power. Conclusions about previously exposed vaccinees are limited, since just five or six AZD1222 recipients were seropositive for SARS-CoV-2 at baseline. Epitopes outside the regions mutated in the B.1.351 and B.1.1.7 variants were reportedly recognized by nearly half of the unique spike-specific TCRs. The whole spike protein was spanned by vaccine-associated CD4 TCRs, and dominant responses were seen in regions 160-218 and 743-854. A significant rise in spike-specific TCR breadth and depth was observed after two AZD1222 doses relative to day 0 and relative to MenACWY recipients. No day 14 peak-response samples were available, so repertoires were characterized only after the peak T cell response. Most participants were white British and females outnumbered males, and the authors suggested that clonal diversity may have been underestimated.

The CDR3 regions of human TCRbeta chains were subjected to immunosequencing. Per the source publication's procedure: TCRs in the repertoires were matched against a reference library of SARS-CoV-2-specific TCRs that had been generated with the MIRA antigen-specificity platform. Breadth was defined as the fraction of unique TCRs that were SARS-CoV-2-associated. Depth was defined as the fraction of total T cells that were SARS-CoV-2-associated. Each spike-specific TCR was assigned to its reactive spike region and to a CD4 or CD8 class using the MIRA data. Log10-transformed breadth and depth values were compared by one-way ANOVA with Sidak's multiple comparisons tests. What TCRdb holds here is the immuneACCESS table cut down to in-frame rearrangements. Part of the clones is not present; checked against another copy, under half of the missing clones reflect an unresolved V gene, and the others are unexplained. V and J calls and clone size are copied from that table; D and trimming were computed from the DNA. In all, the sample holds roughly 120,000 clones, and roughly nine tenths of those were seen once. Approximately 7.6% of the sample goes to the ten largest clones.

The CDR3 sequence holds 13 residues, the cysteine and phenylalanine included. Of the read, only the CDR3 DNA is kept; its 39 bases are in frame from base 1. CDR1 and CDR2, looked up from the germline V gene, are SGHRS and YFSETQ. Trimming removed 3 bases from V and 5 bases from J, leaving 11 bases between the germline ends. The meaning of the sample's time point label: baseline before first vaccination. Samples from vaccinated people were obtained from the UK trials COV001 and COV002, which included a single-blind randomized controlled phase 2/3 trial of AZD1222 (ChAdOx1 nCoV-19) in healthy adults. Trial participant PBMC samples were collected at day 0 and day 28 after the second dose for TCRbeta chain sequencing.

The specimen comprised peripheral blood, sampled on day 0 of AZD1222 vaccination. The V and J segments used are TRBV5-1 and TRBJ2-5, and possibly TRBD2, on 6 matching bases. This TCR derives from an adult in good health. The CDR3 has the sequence CASSWDGGETQYF. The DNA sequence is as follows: TGCGCCAGCAGCTGGGACGGAGGGGAGACCCAGTACTTC.